This T cell receptor (beta chain) comes out of a study of beta chain features in type 1 diabetes. Overall study context: All samples together contributed 100 million to 120 million sorted cells for examination.

V was clipped by 4 bases and J by 2 bases, with 8 bases between them. Germline lookup yields CDR1 KGHSH and CDR2 LQKENI. The CDR3 runs to 13 residues. This clone was counted only a few times. The entirety of the isolated RNA underwent reverse transcription, so expressed TCRB transcripts were sequenced. About 3.7 million reads, on average, came from each naive, central memory and regulatory T cell sample. Clones were sequenced by immunoSEQ multiplex PCR, and TCRdb holds only the in-frame ones, with some missing. The sample has fewer than 500,000 clones; around 14% are singletons. What was sequenced was naive CD4+ T cells from blood. This chain links TRBV18 with TRBJ2-5; D is unclear. The source of this sequence is a young man in good health. CDR3 amino acids: CASSQGSQETQYF. CDR3 nucleotides: TGTGCCAGCTCACAGGGATCACAAGAGACCCAGTACTTC.